This T cell receptor (beta chain) was profiled in a study of glioma-infiltrating T cells after dendritic cell vaccination (TCRdb year 2016). About the full investigation: A cohort of roughly 15 glioblastoma patients from Phase I and II dendritic cell vaccination trials was included, of whom 9 were newly diagnosed and 6 had recurrent disease. Between the early 2000s and the early 2010s, the patients were given dendritic cell vaccination pulsed with autologous tumor lysate. The vaccine was prepared from monocyte-derived dendritic cells that were cultured for seven days with IL-4 and GM-CSF and then pulsed overnight with autologous tumor lysate. Each patient was given three intradermal dendritic cell vaccine injections, spaced two weeks apart, in the arm below the axilla. In glioblastoma patients vaccinated with dendritic cells, deep sequencing of TCR beta CDR3 regions served to measure the amount of tumor-infiltrating lymphocytes and to compare repertoires between tumor and blood. Survival after dendritic cell vaccination was correlated with TCR sequencing metrics, such as TIL content and the overlap between tumor and blood repertoires. Overall study outcomes, separate from this receptor: Higher estimated pretreatment TIL content predicted longer time to progression and overall survival after dendritic cell vaccination. The response model built on TCR overlap across three groups was characterized as speculative, with prospective validation still needed. The cohort was small and heterogeneous, few patients had complete blood and tumor sets, and even fewer had initial-recurrent tumor pairs. No direct relationship between TCR clonality and survival was found, suggesting that a diverse polyclonal response may matter.

Concerning this clone itself: Its antigen target is currently unknown. Per-nucleotide qualities are absent, and no much larger clonotype sits a single base away.

Patients were selected on the basis of adequate residual fresh-frozen tumor tissue and more than two years of available survival data. Molecular status otherwise varied across the glioblastoma patients, but none of them carried an isocitrate dehydrogenase mutation. PBMC were collected before vaccination, two weeks after the third vaccination, and at tumor progression if progression occurred. The Qiagen DNeasy Blood extraction Kit was used to extract genomic DNA. Using the immunoSEQ assay, TCRB CDR3 regions were amplified from roughly 1.9 micrograms of genomic DNA, or from all available DNA when less than that was on hand. For multiplex PCR, 60 forward primers for TCR V beta segments and 13 reverse primers for J beta segments were used. To estimate the number of reads per starting template, synthetic control templates were added to each sample at limiting dilution. The Illumina HiSeq System generated 87 bp sequencing reads. Per the original workflow: PCR and sequencing errors were removed by merging closely related sequences with a nearest neighbor algorithm. TCR overlap was measured as the percentage of unique tumor TCR beta sequences that were also present in the peripheral blood of the same patient. The clones in this table, taken by TCRdb from immuneACCESS, are in-frame only. Not every clone is retained; where verified, under half of the shortfall comes from an unresolved V gene, and the cause of the rest is unknown. The DNA gave D and trimming, while V, J and clone size come from that table. The sample data list roughly 90,000 clones, and approximately 90% of these were observed just once. The ten largest clones take up about 15% of the sample.

The CDR3 has 16 amino acids, counting the end cysteine and phenylalanine. The entry retains the CDR3 DNA only, 48 bases that are in frame from base 1. The germline V gene sets CDR1 to MNHNS and CDR2 to SASEGT. Trimming accounts for 0 bases at V and 2 bases at J, while the number of junction bases matched to no gene is 7. Here the sequenced sample was blood, taken before dendritic cell vaccination. The clonotype was recovered from a human donor with glioblastoma. In this chain, TRBV6-1 is recombined with TRBJ2-7, with 7 middle bases fitting TRBD1. This receptor has the CDR3 CASSEANRGSPYEQYF. The sequenced DNA is TGTGCCAGCAGTGAAGCCAACAGGGGTAGTCCCTACGAGCAGTACTTC.